Listed below are T cell receptor beta chains from one sample, sequenced in a study of Graves' ophthalmopathy and Graves' hyperthyroidism. TCRdb processed the multiplex PCR reads anew with MiXCR; each CDR3 protein has one entry. This sample has 300,000 or so distinct CDR3 sequences, with 15% to 20% found just once. The specimen sequenced was peripheral blood. These receptors all come from an adult man with Graves' ophthalmopathy. Each CDR3 is given without its conserved first and last residue.

>TRBJ2-2|TRBV9|12
ASSVGTSGGELF
>TRBJ1-5|TRBV2|12
ASRLGGPEQPQH
>TRBJ1-2|TRBV6-5|14
ASSYSTGDLFYGYT
>TRBJ2-7|TRBV15|11
ATSRDQAREQY
>TRBJ1-5|TRBV6-1|12
ASKVMGDNQPQH
>TRBJ2-7|TRBV12-3/TRBV12-4|10
ASSFFLYEQY
>TRBJ2-2|TRBV5-1|14
ASSQTGTPNTGELF
>TRBJ1-1|TRBV29-1|11
SGTGGQNTEAF
>TRBJ2-2|TRBV9|12
ASSYPPRDGELF
>TRBJ1-2|TRBV5-1|11
ASSLEGQGGYT
>TRBJ1-3|TRBV19|14
ASSIPGRISGNTIY
>TRBJ2-7|TRBV4-3|12
ASSQAVTGGEQY
>TRBJ1-5|TRBV7-3|14
ASSLVETVGDQPQH
>TRBJ1-1|TRBV19|11
ASRKTGETEAL
>TRBJ1-2|TRBV20-1|11
SAGTGTLYGYP
>TRBJ2-2|TRBV10-3|11
AIGTSLRGELF
>TRBJ1-5|TRBV27|12
ASSLDGRNQPQH
>TRBJ2-2|TRBV6-5|12
ASSYSSTTGELF
>TRBJ2-1|TRBV12-3/TRBV12-4|10
ASSLSGGEQF
>TRBJ2-2|TRBV5-1|15
ASSPDGTAANTGELF
>TRBJ2-5|TRBV11-2|13
ASSLRGGHQETQY
>TRBJ2-7|TRBV3-1|13
ASSQGRGASYEQY
>TRBJ1-5|TRBV4-1|12
ASSQDGSGQPQH
>TRBJ1-5|TRBV15|11
ATSAGSNQPQH
>TRBJ1-2|TRBV6-1|13
ASKIRTGGNYGYT
>TRBJ1-1|TRBV6-1|12
ASSEAGLWTEAF
>TRBJ1-2|TRBV12-3/TRBV12-4|12
ASSYSAKPYGYT
>TRBJ2-2|TRBV30|12
ARDRGARTGELF
>TRBJ1-5|TRBV28|14
ASRKRGQGALQPQH
>TRBJ1-5|TRBV20-1|12
SARPGQSNQPQH
>TRBJ2-7|TRBV20-1|9
SARGPYEQY
>TRBJ2-2|TRBV5-1|12
ASSFGGSTGELF
>TRBJ2-7|TRBV7-2|13
ASSSLAYSSYEQC
>TRBJ1-1|TRBV28|13
ASTEYGTGGTEAF
>TRBJ2-5|TRBV10-3|11
AISETIQETQY
>TRBJ2-5|TRBV7-2|13
ASSLAGGNLETQY
>TRBJ2-2|TRBV5-1|13
ASSPRQGSPGELF
>TRBJ2-2|TRBV6-1|10
ASRPYTGELF
>TRBJ1-5|TRBV28|16
ASSSDRGLIRRNQPQH
>TRBJ2-2|TRBV30|12
AWKQEFNTGELF
>TRBJ1-1|TRBV29-1|15
SVEDRRTGGMNTEAF